Included here is one T cell receptor (beta chain) sequence, with context. This clonotype came up many times. The clone's antigen remains unknown. Within one base of it there is no much larger clone, and no base qualities were kept. The sample is drawn from a study of T cell repertoires in cytomegalovirus infection (dated by TCRdb to the late 2010s). Context from the whole study: Because public TCR beta signatures pointed to carriage of CMV infection together with the matching HLA type, the HLA type of each donor mattered for the analysis. Here is what the overall study found, with its caveats: The ex vivo response was dominated by HLA-C-restricted CMV-specific TCR beta clonotypes, and the single most frequent clonotype in two of eight donors was supplied by these HLA-C-restricted clonotypes. In both this cohort and an independent cohort of a few hundred donors, the cumulative frequency of public TCR beta family members distinguished carriers of CMV infection plus the relevant HLA type.

The germline V gene gives CDR1 as SGHAT and CDR2 as FQNNGV. The trim is 3 bases for V and 7 bases for J, with a gap of 12 bases between the germline ends. The CDR3 contains 13 residues, cysteine and phenylalanine counted. The read is trimmed to its CDR3 DNA, 39 bases read in frame from base 1. Sequencing took place on an Illumina HiSeq 1500. TCRdb reworked the public reads: Q25 trimming with fastp, MiXCR clone assembly, productive beta chains retained. CDR3 protein duplicates are merged, each entry listing the most common genes and DNA. This sample is represented by about 260,000 distinct CDR3 sequences; 9.1% of them were singletons. The ten largest clones add up to around 16% of the sample.

Material: PBMCs. The clonotype was recovered from a human donor in good health (CMV status not recorded). Some clones in this sample may be carry-over from other donors' samples. Rearrangement joined TRBV11-2 to TRBJ1-2, with TRBD1 tentatively as D gene (5 bases match). For the CDR3, the sequence is CASSFGRVGGYTF. The DNA sequence is TGTGCCAGCAGCTTTGGCAGGGTGGGTGGCTACACCTTC.